These 26 T cell receptor beta chains came from one sample sequenced in a study of blood T cell repertoires in COVID-19. Data came from immunoSEQ multiplex PCR; TCRdb stores just in-frame clones and leaves some out. The sample includes 240,000 or so clones, roughly nine tenths of them seen just once. The specimen sequenced was peripheral blood. These receptors were taken from a man aged 55 to 70 with acute or convalescent COVID-19.

This clone has just a few counts. At one boundary the junction diverges from the germline segment, which might be a read error. The chain combines TRBV7-7 with TRBJ2-3; 10 nucleotides line up with TRBD1. The CDR3 extends over 14 amino acids. Germline loops: CDR1 SSHAT, CDR2 FNYEAQ (reference sequence). The CDR3 bases are TGTGCTAGCAGCCCCCGGACAGGGGGAGATACGCAGTATTTT. Translating gives CASSPRTGGDTQYF.

As DNA, the CDR3 is TGTGCCAGCAGCTTACTTCCGGGACAGGGGAGCGAGCAGTACTTC. Translation gives CASSLLPGQGSEQYF. The V call is TRBV7-9, the J call TRBJ2-7, with TRBD1 identical over 10 bases. CDR3 length: 15 residues. CDR1 SEHNR and CDR2 FQNEAQ come from the germline V gene (reference sequence). V gave up 2 bases and J gave up 6 bases; unmatched junction bases: 7.

There are a few counts of this clone. This same CDR3 is encoded by further DNA sequences in the sample. This rearrangement joins TRBV12-3 or TRBV12-4 to TRBJ1-1, with D possibly matching TRBD1 (6 bases). The CDR3 sequence is 13 residues long. Trimming stripped 6 bases from V and 1 base from J, with 9 bases between. CDR3 residues: CASSLTGNTEAFF. The CDR3 DNA follows: TGTGCCAGCAGCCTGACAGGGAACACTGAAGCTTTCTTT.

The V call is TRBV7-2, the J call TRBJ1-5; D unresolved. V dropped 1 base and J dropped 4 bases, with 5 bases sitting between them. In germline, CDR1 is SGHTA, CDR2 FQGNSA. The CDR3 extends over 13 amino acids. CDR3 region: CASSLVTNQPQHF. The CDR3 DNA is TGTGCCAGCAGCTTAGTCACAAATCAGCCCCAGCATTTT.

This clone was recorded once. The V call is TRBV7-2, the J call TRBJ1-6; 7 bases match TRBD1. This CDR3 is 16 amino acids long. Germline CDR1 is SGHTA and CDR2 is FQGNSA. V shed 4 bases and J 4 bases; nucleotides not matched to a gene: 7. The CDR3 nucleotides are TGTGCCAGCAGCTCCGGACAGGAGGGGTATAATTCACCCCTCCACTTT. It specifies CASSSGQEGYNSPLHF.

The V gene is TRBV5-4, the J gene TRBJ2-3; D possibly corresponds to TRBD2 (7 bases). This CDR3 has 15 amino acids. Germline CDR1 is SGHNT and CDR2 is YYREEE (reference sequence). V dropped 3 bases and J dropped 1 base, with 12 bases sitting between them. The CDR3: CASSWEGGGTDTQYF. CDR3 DNA: TGTGCCAGCAGCTGGGAGGGGGGCGGCACAGATACGCAGTATTTT.

This clone is medium-sized by share. This rearrangement joins TRBV9 to TRBJ2-7, with D perhaps matching TRBD1 (8 bases). Trimming shortened V by 7 bases and J by 4 bases, and 12 bases separated the two germline ends. CDR3 size: 12 residues. In germline, CDR1 is SGDLS, CDR2 YYNGEE. CDR3 coding DNA: TGTGCCAGCGGACAGGGAGGGTACGAGCAGTACTTC. Amino acid sequence: CASGQGGYEQYF.

This clone was counted only a few times. This CDR3 reads CASRDRLNQPQHF. Written as DNA, the CDR3 is TGTGCCAGTAGGGACAGACTCAATCAGCCCCAGCATTTT. The chain joins TRBV28 to TRBJ1-5; 7 bases align to TRBD1. This CDR3 has 13 residues. Trimming cost V 9 bases and J 3 bases; bases outside gene matches: 5. Per germline, CDR1 MDHEN and CDR2 SYDVKM.

V gene TRBV7-2 combines with J gene TRBJ1-2, with 9 bases that match TRBD1. Germline V lookup: CDR1 SGHTA, CDR2 FQGNSA. The CDR3 is 16 amino acids. With V trimmed by 5 bases and J by 3 bases, 10 bases remained unmatched. The CDR3 coding sequence is TGTGCCAGCAGCGCTGGGACAGGGTACGGTGACTATGGCTACACCTTC. It specifies CASSAGTGYGDYGYTF.

CDR3 nucleotide sequence: TGTGCCAGCAGTTATCAAGGGGCTTTGAACACTGAAGCTTTCTTT. Translation: CASSYQGALNTEAFF. The rearrangement links TRBV27 to TRBJ1-1; tentatively, D is TRBD1 (5 bases). The CDR3 length is 15 residues. V gave up 4 bases and J gave up 0 bases, with 12 bases separating them. Germline CDR1 is MNHEY and CDR2 is SMNVEV (reference sequence).

The chain uses TRBV7-9 and TRBJ2-7; D call uncertain. Trimming stripped 5 bases from V and 6 bases from J, with 8 bases between. This CDR3 is 11 amino acids long. Germline-derived CDR1 and CDR2 are SEHNR and FQNEAQ (reference sequence). The CDR3 nucleotides read TGTGCCAGCAGCGTCACAGTCGAGCAGTACTTC. As protein: CASSVTVEQYF.

The chain uses TRBV29-1 and TRBJ1-2; D unclear. Trimming took off 2 bases at V and 2 bases at J, with 6 bases between the two ends. Per germline, CDR1 SQVTM and CDR2 ANQGSEA. This CDR3 region has 12 residues. In DNA, the CDR3 is TGCAGCGTTGAAAACATAAACTATGGCTACACCTTC. Its translation is CSVENINYGYTF.

The V gene is TRBV19, the J gene TRBJ2-4; 7 nucleotides line up with TRBD2. CDR3 length: 15 residues. Germline V gives CDR1 LNHDA, CDR2 SQIVND (reference sequence). The V and J ends lost 3 bases and 3 bases, in that order; junction bases with no gene match: 5. The CDR3 protein is CASSMGGVDKNIQYF. The DNA of the CDR3 is TGTGCCAGTAGTATGGGGGGGGTAGACAAAAACATTCAGTACTTC.

The V gene is TRBV6-5, the J gene TRBJ1-3, with a possible D match to TRBD1 (6 bases). With 2 bases removed from V and 2 bases from J, the gap between germline ends came to 10 bases. The CDR3 is made up of 15 amino acids. The germline gives CDR1 MNHEY, CDR2 SVGAGI. CDR3 sequence reads: CASSYRGKTGNTIYF. CDR3 nucleotide sequence: TGTGCCAGCAGTTACAGGGGGAAAACTGGAAACACCATATATTTT.

The chain has TRBV2 and TRBJ1-2, with a possible D match to TRBD1 (5 bases). The CDR3 is made up of 13 amino acids. Germline values: CDR1 SNHLY, CDR2 FYNNEI. The germline V and J ends were trimmed by 5 bases and 2 bases, with 9 bases remaining between them. CDR3 nucleotides: TGTGCCAGCAGTAGGGGCGACAACTATGGCTACACCTTC. Protein product: CASSRGDNYGYTF.

This chain uses TRBV27 with TRBJ2-7; 8 positions agree with TRBD2. The V segment lost 5 bases and the J segment 2 bases; nucleotides outside the gene matches: 5. The CDR3 covers 14 residues. Germline V gene data show CDR1 as MNHEY and CDR2 as SMNVEV (reference sequence). In DNA form, the CDR3 reads TGTGCCAGCAGTCTTAGCGGGACCGCCTACGAGCAGTACTTC. Residues: CASSLSGTAYEQYF.

The V and J genes are TRBV4-1 and TRBJ1-5; 8 bases line up with TRBD1. CDR3 length: 15 amino acids. V lost 0 bases, J lost 4 bases, and 2 bases stayed unmatched. Germline CDR1 reads MGHRA; CDR2 reads YSYEKL. DNA for the CDR3: TGCGCCAGCAGCCAAGAGGGACAGGAGAATCAGCCCCAGCATTTT. Protein sequence: CASSQEGQENQPQHF.

On this clone itself: The sample holds other DNA sequences that translate to the same CDR3. V is TRBV4-3 and J is TRBJ1-1; D is perhaps TRBD1 (5 bases). CDR1 and CDR2 (germline): LGHNA, YSLEER. This CDR3 is built from 15 residues. The ends were cut back, 0 bases at V and 10 bases at J, with 18 bases in the middle. As DNA, the CDR3 is TGCGCCAGCAGCCAAGACCCCCTTGGTAGGGGCGGAGCTTTCTTT. It codes for CASSQDPLGRGGAFF.

The chain joins TRBV9 to TRBJ1-3; 8 bases match TRBD1. Per the germline V gene, CDR1 is SGDLS and CDR2 is YYNGEE. CDR3 size: 15 residues. The J segment lost 4 bases and the V segment lost 3 bases, leaving 6 bases of the junction unmatched. CDR3 nucleotides: TGTGCCAGCAGCGGGATCGGGACAGGAGGAAACACCATATATTTT. Its protein is CASSGIGTGGNTIYF.

This clone was seen only once. The chain recombines TRBV29-1 with TRBJ1-1, with TRBD1 as a possible D gene (5 bases). The V gene's germline CDR1 is SQVTM and CDR2 ANQGSEA. There are 17 residues in the CDR3. V was pared by 5 bases and J by 1 base, with 23 bases between. The CDR3 nucleotides read TGCAGCGTTCGGGAGGGCCAGGGTAGGGGTACGAACACTGAAGCTTTCTTT. Amino acids: CSVREGQGRGTNTEAFF.

This chain links TRBV20-1 with TRBJ1-2, with 12 bases matching TRBD1. After removal of 5 bases from V and 8 bases from J, the junction contained 6 bases not matched to a gene. The germline V gene encodes CDR1 DFQATT and CDR2 SNEGSKA (reference sequence). The CDR3 covers 13 residues. The CDR3 loop is CSAGGTGGTGYTF. CDR3 DNA: TGCAGTGCTGGTGGGACAGGGGGCACAGGCTACACCTTC.

The chain couples TRBV19 to TRBJ1-1; D gene unclear. The ends were cut back, 7 bases at V and 1 base at J, with 13 bases in the middle. This CDR3 is 14 amino acids long. Germline assignment: CDR1 LNHDA and CDR2 SQIVND (reference sequence). CDR3 coding DNA: TGTGCCAGTATGGTAGACCGACAGAACACTGAAGCTTTCTTT. This sequence encodes CASMVDRQNTEAFF.

This chain joins TRBV4-1 and TRBJ2-4, with 9 bases lining up with TRBD2. The germline V gene has CDR1 MGHRA and CDR2 YSYEKL. The ends lost 1 base at V and 3 bases at J; junction bases unmatched: 10. This CDR3 spans 18 amino acids. CDR3 residues: CASSQGGVAGVDKNIQYF. The CDR3 coding sequence is TGCGCCAGCAGCCAAGGAGGAGTAGCGGGAGTAGACAAAAACATTCAGTACTTC.

The rearrangement uses TRBV11-3 and TRBJ2-1, with 10 bases matching TRBD2. The CDR3 runs 16 residues. V trimming: 8 bases; J trimming: 5 bases; junction bases outside the gene matches: 12. CDR1 SGHNT and CDR2 YENEEA come from the germline V gene. The CDR3 sequence is CASLPSSGRRDNEQFF. The DNA of the CDR3 is TGTGCCAGCCTCCCTTCTAGCGGGAGAAGGGACAATGAGCAGTTCTTC.

This clone was detected once. The chain links TRBV19 to TRBJ2-7, with 10 bases matching TRBD1. The V segment lost 3 bases and the J segment 1 base; nucleotides outside the gene matches: 9. Germline V gives CDR1 LNHDA, CDR2 SQIVND (reference sequence). There are 17 residues in the CDR3. The CDR3 loop reads CASSILPGQGISYEQYF. The CDR3 DNA sequence: TGTGCCAGTAGTATCCTCCCGGGACAGGGGATATCCTACGAGCAGTACTTC. Using reference TRBV19 and TRBJ2-7 for the parts outside the CDR3, the full variable domain is DGGITQSPKYLFRKEGQNVTLSCEQNLNHDAMYWYRQDPGQGLRLIYYSQIVNDFQKGDIAEGYSVSREKKESFPLTVTSAQKNPTAFYLCASSILPGQGISYEQYFGPGTRLTVT.

J is TRBJ2-5 and V is TRBV19, with 7 bases identical to TRBD1. Trimming cost V 7 bases and J 2 bases; bases outside gene matches: 4. This CDR3 contains 13 residues. CDR1 is LNHDA, CDR2 SQIVND, per germline (reference sequence). Written as DNA, the CDR3 is TGTGCCAGTACCGGGACAGCGCAAGAGACCCAGTACTTC. Translated, it gives CASTGTAQETQYF.